A selection of T cell receptor beta chains follows, all from one sample in a study of metastatic and nonmetastatic thyroid tumors. From the PCR reads, TCRdb re-called clones with MiXCR. Here the sample spans 6,100 or so clones, more than 30% being singletons. The specimen sequenced was tumor tissue. These receptors originate from a female donor with papillary thyroid cancer or a benign thyroid nodule (not recorded which). Some clones in this sample may be carry-over from other donors' samples. Each CDR3 is given with its conserved first and last residue. Each record gives: CDR3 DNA, CDR3 protein, D gene, clone size, J gene, V gene. D genes are given only for firm matches. Clone size is not always given. Where it is, it says once, few, many or a class for expanded clones.

TGTGCCTGGTGTGTATACAGGACAGGAATCAATCAGCCCCAGCATTTT CAWCVYRTGINQPQHF TRBD1 - TRBJ1-5 TRBV30
TGTGCCAGCAGCTTATTAGCGGGAGCAGATACGCAGTATTTT CASSLLAGADTQYF TRBD2 - TRBJ2-3 TRBV7-3
TGTGCCAGCAGCCAAGATAGGTTAGGGCCCTATGGCTACACCTTC CASSQDRLGPYGYTF - medium-sized TRBJ1-2 TRBV4-2
TGTGCCAGCAGCTTAGGGGCACCCAGGGGAACAGCTTTCTTT CASSLGAPRGTAFF - - TRBJ1-1 TRBV7-2
TGTGCCAGCAGCTCTCCTAGCGGGAACACAGATACGCAGTATTTT CASSSPSGNTDTQYF TRBD2 many TRBJ2-3 TRBV5-4
TGTGCCAGCAGCTTGACCGGGACTGGTAACAATGAGCAGTTCTTC CASSLTGTGNNEQFF - - TRBJ2-1 TRBV11-2
TGCAGTGCTAGGGCAGGGGCCGATGGCTACACCTTC CSARAGADGYTF - medium-sized TRBJ1-2 TRBV20-1
TGCGCCAGCAGCTTGCTGGGACGACCCCACGAGCAGTACTTC CASSLLGRPHEQYF - - TRBJ2-7 TRBV5-1
TGTGCCAGCAGCCTGAAGAGGGGTGAAAAACTGTTTTTT CASSLKRGEKLFF - once TRBJ1-4 TRBV7-2
TGTGCCAGCAGCTTAGTGTGGACTGAAGCTTTCTTT CASSLVWTEAFF - medium-sized TRBJ1-1 TRBV28
TGTGCCAGCAGCGTAGGTCTAGCGCCGGATAGCTCCTACAATGAGCAGTTCTTC CASSVGLAPDSSYNEQFF - many TRBJ2-1 TRBV9
TGTGCCAGCAGTTACTCGACGGCCTCTAGCCCACAAGGGCAGTTCTTC CASSYSTASSPQGQFF - - TRBJ2-1 TRBV6-2/TRBV6-3
TGTGCCAGCAAGGGACAGGGGGCGAGTGGCTACACCTTC CASKGQGASGYTF TRBD1 many TRBJ1-2 TRBV6-1
TGTGCCAGCAGCGTAGATGGGGGAGGCCGCGTCCTGACTTTC CASSVDGGGRVLTF - many TRBJ2-6 TRBV9
TGTGCCAGCAGCCCGACCGGGACTAGCGGGAGGATTGAGCAGTTCTTC CASSPTGTSGRIEQFF TRBD2 few TRBJ2-1 TRBV11-1
TGTGCCAGCAGTTACAACAGCGAGCAGTACTTC CASSYNSEQYF - - TRBJ2-7 TRBV12-3/TRBV12-4
TGTGCCAGCAGCCAAGAAGGACTGTTTGGGGCCGGGGCAGATACGCAGTATTTT CASSQEGLFGAGADTQYF - - TRBJ2-3 TRBV4-2
TGTGCCAGCAGTTACTACCTGTGGGGACAGGGGGTTAACTATGGCTACACCTTC CASSYYLWGQGVNYGYTF TRBD1 few TRBJ1-2 TRBV6-2/TRBV6-3